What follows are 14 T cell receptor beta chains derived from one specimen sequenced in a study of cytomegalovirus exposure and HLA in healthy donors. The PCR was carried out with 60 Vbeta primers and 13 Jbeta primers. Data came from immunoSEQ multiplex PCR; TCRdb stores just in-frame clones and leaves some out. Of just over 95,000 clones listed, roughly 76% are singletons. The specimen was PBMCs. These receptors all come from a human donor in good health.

As DNA, the CDR3 is TGTGCCAGCAGTTTCTCGTGGACAGGGGGCCATTCACCCCTCCACTTT. This encodes CASSFSWTGGHSPLHF. The chain combines TRBV27 with TRBJ1-6, with 11 bases fitting TRBD1. V lost 3 bases and J lost 8; bases outside the gene matches: 6. The V gene's germline CDR1 is MNHEY and CDR2 SMNVEV (reference sequence). The CDR3 consists of 16 residues.

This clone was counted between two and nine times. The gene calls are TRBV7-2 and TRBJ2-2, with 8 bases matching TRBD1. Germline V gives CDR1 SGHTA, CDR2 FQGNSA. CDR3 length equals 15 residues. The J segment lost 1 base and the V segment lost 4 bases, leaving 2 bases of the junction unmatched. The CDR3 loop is CASSSGTGNTGELFF. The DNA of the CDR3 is TGTGCCAGCAGCTCCGGGACAGGGAACACCGGGGAGCTGTTTTTT.

The CDR3 loop is CASTFGQGAEETQYF. DNA of the CDR3: TGTGCCAGCACCTTTGGACAGGGGGCAGAAGAGACCCAGTACTTC. V gene TRBV5-4 combines with J gene TRBJ2-5, with 11 bases matching TRBD1. V gave up 6 bases and J gave up 3 bases; unmatched junction bases: 7. Looked up from germline, CDR1 is SGHNT and CDR2 is YYREEE (reference sequence). The CDR3 runs 15 residues.

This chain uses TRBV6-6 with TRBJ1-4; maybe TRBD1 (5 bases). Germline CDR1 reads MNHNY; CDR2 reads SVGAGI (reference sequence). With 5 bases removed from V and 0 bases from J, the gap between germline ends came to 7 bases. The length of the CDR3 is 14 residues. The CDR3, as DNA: TGTGCCAGCAGTACAGGTGCAACTAATGAAAAACTGTTTTTT. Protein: CASSTGATNEKLFF.

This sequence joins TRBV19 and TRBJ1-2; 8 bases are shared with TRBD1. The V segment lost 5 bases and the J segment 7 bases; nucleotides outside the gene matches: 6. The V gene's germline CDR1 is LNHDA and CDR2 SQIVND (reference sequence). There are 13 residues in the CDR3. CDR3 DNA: TGTGCCAGTAGTGAACGGACAGGGTTTGGCTACACCTTC. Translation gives CASSERTGFGYTF.

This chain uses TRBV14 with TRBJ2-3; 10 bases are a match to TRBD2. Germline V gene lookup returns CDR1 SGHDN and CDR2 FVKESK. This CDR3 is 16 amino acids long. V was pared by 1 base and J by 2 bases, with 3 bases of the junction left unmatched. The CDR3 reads CASSQGSGRATDTQYF. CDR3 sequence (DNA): TGTGCCAGCAGCCAAGGAAGCGGGAGGGCCACAGATACGCAGTATTTT.

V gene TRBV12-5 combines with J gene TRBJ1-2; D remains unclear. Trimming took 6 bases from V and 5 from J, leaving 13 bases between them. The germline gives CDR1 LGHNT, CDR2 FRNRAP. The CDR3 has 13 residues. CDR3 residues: CASGVGPGYGYTF. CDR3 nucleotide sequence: TGTGCTAGTGGGGTCGGTCCAGGATATGGCTACACCTTC.

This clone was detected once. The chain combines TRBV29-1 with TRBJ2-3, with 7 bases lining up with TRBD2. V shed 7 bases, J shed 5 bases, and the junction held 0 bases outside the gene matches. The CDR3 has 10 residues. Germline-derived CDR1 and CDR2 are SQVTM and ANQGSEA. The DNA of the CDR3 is TGCAGCGGGGGGGGAGATACGCAGTATTTT. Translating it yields CSGGGDTQYF.

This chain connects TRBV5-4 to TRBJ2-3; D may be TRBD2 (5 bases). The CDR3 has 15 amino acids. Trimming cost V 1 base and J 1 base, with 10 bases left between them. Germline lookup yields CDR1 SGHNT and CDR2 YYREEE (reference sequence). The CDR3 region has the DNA TGTGCCAGCAGCTTGAGGCGGGCCGGCACAGATACGCAGTATTTT. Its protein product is CASSLRRAGTDTQYF.

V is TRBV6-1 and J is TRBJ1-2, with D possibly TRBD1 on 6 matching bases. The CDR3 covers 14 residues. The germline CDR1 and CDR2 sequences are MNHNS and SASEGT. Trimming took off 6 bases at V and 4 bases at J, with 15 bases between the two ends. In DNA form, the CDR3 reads TGTGCCAGCAGGCAAAACAGGGTTGTCTATGGCTACACCTTC. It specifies CASRQNRVVYGYTF.

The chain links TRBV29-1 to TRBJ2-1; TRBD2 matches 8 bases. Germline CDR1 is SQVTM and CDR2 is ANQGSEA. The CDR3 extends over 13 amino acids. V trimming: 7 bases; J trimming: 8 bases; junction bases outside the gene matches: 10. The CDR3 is CSGGRSGGDEQFF. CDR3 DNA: TGCAGCGGGGGGCGGTCGGGGGGGGATGAGCAGTTCTTC.

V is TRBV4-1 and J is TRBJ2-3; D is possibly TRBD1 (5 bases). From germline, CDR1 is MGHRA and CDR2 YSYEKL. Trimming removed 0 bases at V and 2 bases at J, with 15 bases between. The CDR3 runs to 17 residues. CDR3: CASSQDSDTAATDTQYF. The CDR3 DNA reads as TGCGCCAGCAGCCAAGATTCGGACACAGCTGCCACAGATACGCAGTATTTT.

CDR3 DNA: TGTGCCAGCTCACCACCGGGACAGGTTAATCAGCCCCAGCATTTT. Translating it yields CASSPPGQVNQPQHF. The chain is built from TRBV18 and TRBJ1-5, with 8 bases fitting TRBD1. CDR1 and CDR2 from the germline V gene are KGHSH and LQKENI. The CDR3 has 15 residues. J was trimmed by 4 bases and V by 0 bases; bases with no gene match: 2.

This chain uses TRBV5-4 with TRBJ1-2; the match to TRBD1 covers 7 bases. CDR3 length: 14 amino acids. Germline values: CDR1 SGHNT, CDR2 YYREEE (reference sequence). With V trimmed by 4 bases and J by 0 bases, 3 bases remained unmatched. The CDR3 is CASSPGQANYGYTF. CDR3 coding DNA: TGTGCCAGCAGCCCCGGACAGGCTAACTATGGCTACACCTTC.